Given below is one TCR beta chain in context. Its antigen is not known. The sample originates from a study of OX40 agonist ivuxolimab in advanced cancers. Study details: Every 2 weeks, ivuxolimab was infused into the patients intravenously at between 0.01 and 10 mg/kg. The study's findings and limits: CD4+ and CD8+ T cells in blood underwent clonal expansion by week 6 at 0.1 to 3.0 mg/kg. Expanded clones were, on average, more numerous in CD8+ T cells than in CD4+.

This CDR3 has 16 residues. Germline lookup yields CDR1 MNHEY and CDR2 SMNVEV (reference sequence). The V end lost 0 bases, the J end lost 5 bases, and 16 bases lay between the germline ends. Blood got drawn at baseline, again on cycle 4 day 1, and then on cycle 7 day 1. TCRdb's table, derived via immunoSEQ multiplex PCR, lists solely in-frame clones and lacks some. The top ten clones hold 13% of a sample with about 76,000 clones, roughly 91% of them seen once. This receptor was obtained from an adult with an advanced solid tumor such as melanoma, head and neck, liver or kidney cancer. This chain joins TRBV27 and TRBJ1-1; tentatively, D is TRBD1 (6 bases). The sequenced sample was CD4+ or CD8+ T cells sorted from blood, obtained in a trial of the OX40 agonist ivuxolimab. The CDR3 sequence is CASSLSNRVGSTEAFF. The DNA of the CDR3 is TGTGCCAGCAGTTTATCCAACAGGGTGGGGTCGACTGAAGCTTTCTTT.